A single sample is the source of the 17 T cell receptor beta chains below, sequenced in a study of vaccination effects on CD4 cells after COVID-19. Isolating CD4+ T cells followed around nine days of culture. No antigen is known for these receptors. Generated by immunoSEQ multiplex PCR, the TCRdb table keeps only in-frame clones and is missing some. The repertoire consists of tens of thousands of clones, with around 77% occurring once and the leading ten covering about 1.9%. Sample: CD4+ T cells from PBMCs cultured without peptide, taken before COVID-19 vaccination. The receptors here all came from a human donor who received a COVID-19 vaccine.

This clone was counted between two and nine times. The chain combines TRBV30 with TRBJ1-3, with TRBD1 matching 7 bases. Germline V gene sequence: CDR1 GTSNPN, CDR2 SVGIG (reference sequence). CDR3 length: 13 amino acids. The CDR3 nucleotides read TGTGCTCAGGGGGTGAACTCTGGAAACACCATATATTTT. It codes for CAQGVNSGNTIYF.

This chain links TRBV19 with TRBJ2-5; the match to TRBD1 covers 9 bases. V shed 4 bases, J shed 3 bases, and the junction held 6 bases outside the gene matches. Germline CDR1 is LNHDA and CDR2 is SQIVND (reference sequence). CDR3 length: 15 residues. The CDR3 sequence is CASSTIGQGKETQYF. CDR3 in DNA: TGTGCCAGTAGTACCATCGGACAGGGGAAAGAGACCCAGTACTTC.

This chain connects TRBV3-1 (or the pseudogene TRBV3-2) to TRBJ1-2, with TRBD1 as a possible D gene (6 bases). Germline V gene lookup returns CDR1 LGHDT and CDR2 YNNKEL (reference sequence). This CDR3 is built from 14 residues. The V end lost 1 base, the J end lost 8 bases, and 14 bases lay between the germline ends. The CDR3 reads CASSQGTDSSGYTF. The DNA of the CDR3 is TGTGCCAGCAGCCAAGGGACAGACTCAAGCGGCTACACCTTC.

To note about this clone: Other nucleotide sequences in the sample specify the same CDR3. The rearrangement joins TRBV7-2 to TRBJ1-1, with D hard to call. Germline lookup yields CDR1 SGHTA and CDR2 FQGNSA. This CDR3 spans 13 amino acids. Between the trimmed V and J ends, which lost 1 base and 0 bases, there was a span of 3 bases. The CDR3 coding sequence is TGTGCCAGCAGCTTAGATTTGAACACTGAAGCTTTCTTT. This encodes CASSLDLNTEAFF.

J is TRBJ2-5 and V is TRBV15; no clear D. Germline CDR1 LNHNV, CDR2 YYDKDF (reference sequence). The ends were cut back, 0 bases at V and 5 bases at J, with 10 bases in the middle. The CDR3 consists of 14 residues. CDR3 nucleotide sequence: TGTGCCACCAGCAGAGATAGTAGCAGGGAGACCCAGTACTTC. It specifies CATSRDSSRETQYF. Together with reference TRBV15 and TRBJ2-5, the CDR3 gives the full variable domain: DAMVIQNPRYQVTQFGKPVTLSCSQTLNHNVMYWYQQKSSQAPKLLFHYYDKDFNNEADTPDNFQSRRPNTSFCFLDIRSPGLGDTAMYLCATSRDSSRETQYFGPGTRLLVL.

This clone was detected only once. The chain combines TRBV7-2 with TRBJ1-5; tentatively, D is TRBD1 (5 bases). The V gene lost 3 bases and the J gene lost 3 bases, with 12 bases spanning the gap. Germline loops: CDR1 SGHTA, CDR2 FQGNSA. The CDR3 extends over 15 amino acids. This CDR3 reads CASSFEGGANQPQHF. The CDR3 bases are TGTGCCAGCAGCTTCGAAGGTGGGGCCAATCAGCCCCAGCATTTT.

The gene calls are TRBV4-1 and TRBJ1-1; D may be TRBD1 (5 bases). Germline-derived CDR1 and CDR2 are MGHRA and YSYEKL. The CDR3 has 17 amino acids. V was clipped by 0 bases and J by 4 bases, with 18 bases between them. The CDR3 DNA is TGCGCCAGCAGCCAAGATAGGTATGAGGGGAGGGGCACTGAAGCTTTCTTT. Translating gives CASSQDRYEGRGTEAFF.

The gene calls are TRBV19 and TRBJ2-3; 8 bases map to TRBD1. The CDR3 consists of 14 residues. Trimming took 7 bases from V and 1 from J; bases not matched to a gene: 4. The germline V gene encodes CDR1 LNHDA and CDR2 SQIVND (reference sequence). This chain's CDR3 is CASNPTGGTDTQYF. CDR3 nucleotide sequence: TGTGCCAGTAACCCGACAGGGGGCACAGATACGCAGTATTTT.

The rearrangement joins TRBV4-1 to TRBJ2-5; TRBD1 agrees at 8 bases. The CDR3 length is 15 residues. The V gene end was trimmed by 4 bases and the J gene end by 5 bases; junction bases not matched to a gene: 9. Germline V lookup: CDR1 MGHRA, CDR2 YSYEKL. The CDR3 DNA reads as TGCGCCAGCAGCCTCCTAGGACAGGGCTTGGAGACCCAGTACTTC. Translation: CASSLLGQGLETQYF.

The genes are TRBV11-2 and TRBJ1-6; weak D call: TRBD1 (5 bases). The CDR3 spans 16 residues. Trimming left V 2 bases short and J 7 bases short, with 15 bases between. The germline V gene encodes CDR1 SGHAT and CDR2 FQNNGV. The CDR3 sequence: CASSLRGPSPNSPLHF. The CDR3 DNA is TGTGCCAGCAGCTTACGGGGCCCCTCACCCAATTCACCCCTCCACTTT.

The chain couples TRBV18 to TRBJ1-2, with TRBD1 identical over 9 bases. CDR3 length: 15 amino acids. J was trimmed by 4 bases and V by 3 bases; bases with no gene match: 6. From germline, CDR1 is KGHSH and CDR2 LQKENI. CDR3 nucleotides: TGTGCCAGCTCACCTAGGACAGGGGATATCTATGGCTACACCTTC. Translating gives CASSPRTGDIYGYTF.

The V and J genes are TRBV29-1 and TRBJ2-1; no firm D call. The germline V and J ends were trimmed by 6 bases and 9 bases, with 9 bases remaining between them. Germline V CDR1 and CDR2: SQVTM, ANQGSEA. The CDR3 consists of 10 residues. This CDR3 reads CSVASREQFF. CDR3 in DNA: TGCAGCGTCGCCAGTCGTGAGCAGTTCTTC.

CDR3 sequence (DNA): TGTGCCAGCAGGAGTACCGGGACAGGGGTTGAAAAACTGTTTTTT. It is translated as CASRSTGTGVEKLFF. V usage is TRBV28 and J usage is TRBJ1-4, with 10 bases matching TRBD1. Germline trimming cut 6 bases from V and 7 bases from J; bases unmatched to any gene: 8. Germline V gene data show CDR1 as MDHEN and CDR2 as SYDVKM. The length of the CDR3 is 15 residues.

The gene calls are TRBV5-1 and TRBJ2-1; 10 positions agree with TRBD2. CDR1 SGHRS and CDR2 YFSETQ come from the germline V gene. The ends lost 5 bases at V and 4 bases at J; junction bases unmatched: 6. This CDR3 is 15 amino acids long. CDR3 in amino acids: CASRFLAGEYNEQFF. DNA for the CDR3: TGCGCCAGCAGGTTCCTAGCGGGGGAGTACAATGAGCAGTTCTTC. The full variable domain, rest sourced from reference TRBV5-1 and TRBJ2-1, is KAGVTQTPRYLIKTRGQQVTLSCSPISGHRSVSWYQQTPGQGLQFLFEYFSETQRNKGNFPGRFSGRQFSNSRSEMNVSTLELGDSALYLCASRFLAGEYNEQFFGPGTRLTVL.

The V gene is TRBV7-8, the J gene TRBJ2-1, with 9 positions matching TRBD1. After removal of 2 bases from V and 2 bases from J, the junction contained 1 base not matched to a gene. CDR1 is SGHVS and CDR2 is FQNEAQ in the germline V gene. CDR3 length: 15 amino acids. The chain's CDR3 is CASSLWTGAYNEQFF. In DNA form, the CDR3 reads TGTGCCAGCAGCTTATGGACAGGGGCCTACAATGAGCAGTTCTTC.

The rearrangement joins TRBV9 to TRBJ1-2; maybe TRBD1 (5 bases). The germline V gene has CDR1 SGDLS and CDR2 YYNGEE. V dropped 3 bases and J dropped 4 bases, with 13 bases sitting between them. This CDR3 has 14 residues. The CDR3 sequence: CASSASGTSYGYTF. The CDR3 region has the DNA TGTGCCAGCAGCGCTTCCGGGACCTCCTATGGCTACACCTTC.

CDR3 in amino acids: CSVDPGTGMGYGYTF. The CDR3 DNA sequence: TGCAGCGTTGACCCTGGGACAGGGATGGGCTATGGCTACACCTTC. The chain carries TRBV29-1 and TRBJ1-2; 9 bases map to TRBD1. There are 15 residues in the CDR3. With 3 bases clipped from V and 4 bases from J, the junction kept 9 bases outside the gene matches. Germline CDR1 SQVTM, CDR2 ANQGSEA.